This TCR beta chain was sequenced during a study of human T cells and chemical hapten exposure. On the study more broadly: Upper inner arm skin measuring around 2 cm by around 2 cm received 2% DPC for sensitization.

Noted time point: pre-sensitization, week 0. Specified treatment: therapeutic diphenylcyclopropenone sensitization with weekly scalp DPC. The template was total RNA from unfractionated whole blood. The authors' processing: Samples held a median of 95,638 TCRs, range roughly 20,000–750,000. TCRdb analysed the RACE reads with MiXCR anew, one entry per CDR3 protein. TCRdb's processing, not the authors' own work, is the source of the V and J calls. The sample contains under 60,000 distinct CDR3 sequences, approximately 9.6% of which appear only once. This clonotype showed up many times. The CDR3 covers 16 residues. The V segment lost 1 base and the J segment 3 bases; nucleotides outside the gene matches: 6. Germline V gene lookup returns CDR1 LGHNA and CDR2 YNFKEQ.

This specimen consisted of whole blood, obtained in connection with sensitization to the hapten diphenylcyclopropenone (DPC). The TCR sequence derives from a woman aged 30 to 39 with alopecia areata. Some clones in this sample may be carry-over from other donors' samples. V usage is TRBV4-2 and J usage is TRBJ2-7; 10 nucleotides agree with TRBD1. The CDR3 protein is CASSQGPRTGGYEQYF. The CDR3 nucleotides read TGTGCCAGCAGCCAAGGCCCCCGGACAGGGGGCTACGAGCAGTACTTC.